This TCR beta chain was obtained from a study of CD8+CD57+ T cells in acquired aplastic anemia. Study at large: Mean DNA quantity obtained from sorted CD4+ and CD8+ cells was 2.5 to 4 ug.

TCR beta VDJ and CDR3 profiling used genomic DNA as template. TCRdb processed the reads anew with MiXCR; each CDR3 protein has one entry. The sample shows under 200,000 distinct CDR3 sequences, roughly 40% of them seen only once. The study, taken as a whole, reports: Common to patients and controls were 25 to 30 CD8+ CDR3 sequences.

Germline-derived CDR1 and CDR2 are SGHDT and YYEEEE. Trimming took off 0 bases at V and 0 bases at J, with 12 bases between the two ends. The CDR3 has 16 residues. For this clonotype: Its antigen is not known.

Sequencing input: sorted CD4+, CD8+, or CD8+CD57+ T cells (not recorded which) from PBMCs. The sequence came from a human donor in good health. The genes are TRBV5-6 and TRBJ1-2; no firm D call. CDR3 sequence (DNA): TGTGCCAGCAGCTTGGCCGTGACCCGCGCTAACTATGGCTACACCTTC. Amino acids: CASSLAVTRANYGYTF.